This TCR beta chain was documented in a study of PD-1 blockade in classical Hodgkin lymphoma. The method was immunoSEQ multiplex PCR; TCRdb's version includes in-frame clones alone and lacks a portion of them. The table includes more than 60,000 clones, 90% detected once. There are 14 residues in the CDR3. Per the germline V gene, CDR1 is MNHNY and CDR2 is SVGAGI (reference sequence). Between the trimmed V and J ends, which lost 2 bases and 7 bases, there was a span of 12 bases. Relapse after autologous stem cell transplantation occurred in every patient, and brentuximab vedotin exposure varied. The receptor was isolated from a human donor with classical Hodgkin lymphoma. The V and J genes are TRBV6-6 and TRBJ1-5; D is perhaps TRBD1 (5 bases). The sequences come from peripheral blood mononuclear cells (PBMCs), collected at baseline. CDR3 protein: CASSYGQGGQPQHF. The CDR3 region has the DNA TGTGCCAGCAGTTACGGTCAGGGCGGGCAGCCCCAGCATTTT.